Each of the 2 T cell receptor beta chains below was sequenced from the same sample in a study of identical twins. TCRdb fed the 5' RACE reads into MiXCR, producing one record per CDR3 protein. The sample holds hundreds of thousands of distinct CDR3 sequences, roughly an eighth seen once. Another study also made use of these data, one on yellow fever vaccine responses in identical twins.

The sample taken for sequencing was CD8+ T cells sorted from blood. The receptors shown here come from a woman aged 18-29 years in good health.

The rearrangement joins TRBV20-1 to TRBJ2-5; the match to TRBD2 covers 13 bases. The germline gives CDR1 DFQATT, CDR2 SNEGSKA (reference sequence). This CDR3 has 20 residues. With V trimmed by 3 bases and J by 4 bases, 20 bases remained unmatched. The CDR3 spells CSARARTSGSMPQFRETQYF. The CDR3 region has the DNA TGCAGTGCTAGGGCCCGGACTAGCGGGAGCATGCCACAGTTTAGAGAGACCCAGTACTTC.

The table lists this clonotype with many counts. The genes are TRBV7-9 and TRBJ2-3; 7 bases align to TRBD2. After removal of 8 bases from V and 2 bases from J, the junction contained 4 bases not matched to a gene. This CDR3 region has 13 residues. The V gene's germline CDR1 is SEHNR and CDR2 FQNEAQ (reference sequence). The CDR3 region has the DNA TGTGCCAGCGCAGCGGGGCCCACAGATACGCAGTATTTT. Protein: CASAAGPTDTQYF.